The 27 T cell receptor beta chains reported below all come from one sample, sequenced in a study of memory CD4+ T cells and cytomegalovirus serostatus. Single viable CD3+CD4+CD8-CD45RO+ cells were sorted as the memory CD4+ T cells. TCRdb's copy holds only in-frame clones and misses some; the assay was immunoSEQ multiplex PCR. The table includes about 50,000 clones, more than 60% detected once. Sequenced input: memory CD4+ T cells from blood. All receptors come from an adult in good health and CMV-seronegative.

The rearrangement uses TRBV25-1 and TRBJ2-1; the D is unclear. Trimming shortened V by 2 bases and J by 3 bases, and 5 bases separated the two germline ends. Germline V gene data show CDR1 as MGHDK and CDR2 as SYGVNS. CDR3 size: 13 residues. In nucleotides, the CDR3 is TGTGCCAGCAGTGAAATATACTACAATGAGCAGTTCTTC. Translating it yields CASSEIYYNEQFF.

The rearrangement joins TRBV19 to TRBJ1-1, with 8 bases fitting TRBD1. Germline trimming cut 9 bases from V and 1 base from J; bases unmatched to any gene: 7. The CDR3 spans 14 residues. Germline V gives CDR1 LNHDA, CDR2 SQIVND (reference sequence). CDR3 bases: TGTGCCAGCCGGACAGGGCTGGGGAACACTGAAGCTTTCTTT. Amino acids: CASRTGLGNTEAFF.

V gene TRBV4-2 combines with J gene TRBJ2-2; 7 bases agree with TRBD2. V shed 6 bases, J shed 2 bases, and the junction held 6 bases outside the gene matches. Germline-derived CDR1 and CDR2 are LGHNA and YNFKEQ. The CDR3 loop spans 15 amino acids. The CDR3 coding sequence is TGTGCCAGCAGTCGGCTAGCGGATAACACCGGGGAGCTGTTTTTT. Protein product: CASSRLADNTGELFF.

The CDR3 protein is CASSSTKISKGGSGNTIYF. CDR3 sequence (DNA): TGTGCCAGCAGTTCCACGAAAATATCTAAGGGGGGCTCTGGAAACACCATATATTTT. The V and J genes are TRBV27 and TRBJ1-3, with TRBD1 as a possible D gene (6 bases). This CDR3 region has 19 residues. Germline CDR1 reads MNHEY; CDR2 reads SMNVEV (reference sequence). Trimming took off 4 bases at V and 0 bases at J, with 22 bases between the two ends.

This chain connects TRBV6-5 to TRBJ2-7; 7 nucleotides match TRBD2. CDR3 length equals 16 residues. The V gene end was trimmed by 0 bases and the J gene end by 3 bases; junction bases not matched to a gene: 8. Germline CDR1 is MNHEY and CDR2 is SVGAGI. The CDR3, as DNA: TGTGCCAGCAGTTACTCGCGGAGGGGAGGGCTCTACGAGCAGTACTTC. Its protein is CASSYSRRGGLYEQYF.

The genes are TRBV7-3 and TRBJ2-1, with TRBD2 identical over 10 bases. CDR1 and CDR2 (germline): SGHTA, FQGTGA. CDR3 size: 15 residues. The junction had 7 bases not matched to a gene; V was cut back by 5 bases and J by 6 bases. CDR3 DNA sequence: TGTGCCAGCAGCCAAGCCGGGACTAGCGTCAATGAGCAGTTCTTC. Translation: CASSQAGTSVNEQFF.

In DNA form, the CDR3 reads TGTGCCAGCAGCCCCACACGGAACAATGAGCAGTTCTTC. Amino acid sequence: CASSPTRNNEQFF. The chain has TRBV7-3 and TRBJ2-1; D gene ambiguous. Germline lookup yields CDR1 SGHTA and CDR2 FQGTGA. V shed 5 bases and J shed 5 bases, with 10 bases lying between them. This CDR3 is built from 13 residues.

The V gene is TRBV10-3, the J gene TRBJ1-4, with D perhaps matching TRBD1 (6 bases). The ends were cut back, 8 bases at V and 5 bases at J, with 24 bases in the middle. The CDR3 covers 17 residues. The germline CDR1 and CDR2 sequences are ENHRY and SYGVKD. CDR3 bases: TGTGCCATCTCAACGGACAGATCGAGTGTAGAAAATGAAAAACTGTTTTTT. It specifies CAISTDRSSVENEKLFF.

This chain joins TRBV7-2 and TRBJ1-4; the match to TRBD1 covers 7 bases. Per the germline V gene, CDR1 is SGHTA and CDR2 is FQGNSA. Trimming removed 1 base from V and 3 bases from J; junction bases left unmatched: 11. CDR3 size: 18 residues. The CDR3 sequence is CASSLVGGGGQANEKLFF. In DNA form, the CDR3 reads TGTGCCAGCAGCTTAGTGGGCGGTGGTGGACAGGCTAATGAAAAACTGTTTTTT.

This rearrangement joins TRBV7-2 to TRBJ2-3; 8 bases line up with TRBD1. V was pared by 1 base and J by 9 bases, with 9 bases of the junction left unmatched. CDR3 length: 15 amino acids. Per the germline V gene, CDR1 is SGHTA and CDR2 is FQGNSA. The CDR3 DNA reads as TGTGCCAGCAGCTTAGGGGCGGCAGGGGGCGCGACGCAGTATTTT. It yields the protein CASSLGAAGGATQYF.

The chain is built from TRBV7-9 and TRBJ1-2; D may be TRBD1 (6 bases). CDR1 is SEHNR and CDR2 is FQNEAQ in the germline V gene (reference sequence). Trimming cost V 2 bases and J 5 bases, with 6 bases left between them. This CDR3 is 12 amino acids long. The CDR3: CASSLTGYGYTF. As DNA, the CDR3 is TGTGCCAGCAGCTTAACAGGGTATGGCTACACCTTC. Complete variable domain (other parts from reference TRBV7-9 and TRBJ1-2): DTGVSQNPRHKITKRGQNVTFRCDPISEHNRLYWYRQTLGQGPEFLTYFQNEAQLEKSRLLSDRFSAERPKGSFSTLEIQRTEQGDSAMYLCASSLTGYGYTFGSGTRLTVV.

The CDR3, as DNA: TGTGCCAGCAGCTTACTGCAGGGGGGTACGCAGTATTTT. Its protein product is CASSLLQGGTQYF. J is TRBJ2-3 and V is TRBV7-3; maybe TRBD1 (7 bases). CDR1 is SGHTA and CDR2 is FQGTGA in the germline V gene. CDR3 length equals 13 residues. Trimming cost V 2 bases and J 8 bases, with 11 bases left between them.

The chain is built from TRBV14 and TRBJ1-3, with TRBD1 identical over 7 bases. The germline V gene encodes CDR1 SGHDN and CDR2 FVKESK. The CDR3 totals 18 residues. After removal of 4 bases from V and 0 bases from J, the junction contained 12 bases not matched to a gene. The CDR3 reads CASSLYYPTGSSGNTIYF. In DNA, the CDR3 is TGTGCCAGCAGCCTATATTACCCGACAGGGAGCTCTGGAAACACCATATATTTT.

This clone was seen a few times. This sample also contains other DNA sequences that code for the same CDR3. V gene TRBV25-1 combines with J gene TRBJ1-5; 7 nucleotides agree with TRBD1. Germline CDR1 MGHDK, CDR2 SYGVNS. V lost 4 bases to trimming and J lost 3 bases; unmatched junction nucleotides: 3. This CDR3 spans 14 amino acids. CDR3 protein: CASSGGTANQPQHF. In DNA, the CDR3 is TGTGCCAGCAGTGGTGGGACAGCCAATCAGCCCCAGCATTTT. Full variable domain (rest looked up from reference TRBV25-1 and TRBJ1-5): EADIYQTPRYLVIGTGKKITLECSQTMGHDKMYWYQQDPGMELHLIHYSYGVNSTEKGDLSSESTVSRIRTEHFPLTLESARPSHTSQYLCASSGGTANQPQHFGDGTRLSIL.

This sequence joins TRBV6-6 and TRBJ1-2, with 11 bases matching TRBD1. Germline loops: CDR1 MNHNY, CDR2 SVGAGI (reference sequence). Trimming took 2 bases from V and 7 from J; bases not matched to a gene: 6. CDR3 length equals 15 residues. The CDR3: CASSYGDRGTSGYTF. The CDR3 coding sequence is TGTGCCAGCAGTTACGGGGACAGGGGGACGAGTGGCTACACCTTC.

J is TRBJ2-5 and V is TRBV29-1; 9 nucleotides line up with TRBD1. CDR3 length: 14 amino acids. Germline V lookup: CDR1 SQVTM, CDR2 ANQGSEA. V was pared by 8 bases and J by 1 base, with 8 bases of the junction left unmatched. CDR3 DNA sequence: TGCAGCACCCTGACAGGGGGGCGCCAAGAGACCCAGTACTTC. Residues: CSTLTGGRQETQYF. Filled out from reference TRBV29-1 and TRBJ2-5, the complete variable domain reads SAVISQKPSRDICQRGTSLTIQCQVDSQVTMMFWYRQQPGQSLTLIATANQGSEATYESGFVIDKFPISRPNLTFSTLTVSNMSPEDSSIYLCSTLTGGRQETQYFGPGTRLLVL.

The chain is built from TRBV19 and TRBJ2-7, with D maybe TRBD1 (8 bases). Deletions cut 5 bases from V and 5 bases from J, with 16 bases between. CDR1 LNHDA and CDR2 SQIVND come from the germline V gene (reference sequence). The CDR3 length is 14 residues. DNA of the CDR3: TGTGCCAGTAGTTCAGGACAGGGAGGGGACGAGCAGTACTTC. Its protein is CASSSGQGGDEQYF.

V and J are TRBV18 and TRBJ1-6; D ambiguous. This CDR3 contains 16 residues. Germline V lookup: CDR1 KGHSH, CDR2 LQKENI. The V end was cut by 5 bases, the J end by 9 bases, with 20 bases between. Here the CDR3 reads CASSTSPRGSISPLHF. The CDR3 nucleotides are TGTGCCAGCTCAACCTCCCCTCGGGGTTCGATTTCACCCCTCCACTTT.

This sequence joins TRBV15 and TRBJ2-5, with 7 positions matching TRBD2. Germline V gene sequence: CDR1 LNHNV, CDR2 YYDKDF (reference sequence). CDR3 length equals 14 residues. Unmatched junction bases numbered 9, after V lost 7 bases and J lost 4 bases. CDR3 bases: TGTGCCACCACGGTGGGGGGAGGGGTAGAGACCCAGTACTTC. It is translated as CATTVGGGVETQYF. Looking up the rest from reference TRBV15 and TRBJ2-5 gives the full variable domain: DAMVIQNPRYQVTQFGKPVTLSCSQTLNHNVMYWYQQKSSQAPKLLFHYYDKDFNNEADTPDNFQSRRPNTSFCFLDIRSPGLGDTAMYLCATTVGGGVETQYFGPGTRLLVL.

The chain combines TRBV10-3 with TRBJ2-3; 14 bases align to TRBD2. The junction had 2 bases not matched to a gene; V was cut back by 5 bases and J by 4 bases. Germline V lookup: CDR1 ENHRY, CDR2 SYGVKD. The length of the CDR3 is 15 residues. The chain's CDR3 is CAISRLAGGSDTQYF. CDR3 coding DNA: TGTGCCATCAGTAGACTAGCGGGGGGGTCAGATACGCAGTATTTT.

The chain combines TRBV5-3 with TRBJ2-2; 10 bases are a match to TRBD1. TRBV5-3 is identified as an open reading frame with a role that is uncertain. With V trimmed by 4 bases and J by 4 bases, 10 bases remained unmatched. This CDR3 has 17 amino acids. CDR3 nucleotides: TGTGCCAGAAGCCGAGCGACAGGGGGCCTTGTCACCGGGGAGCTGTTTTTT. It is translated as CARSRATGGLVTGELFF.

The chain uses TRBV29-1 and TRBJ2-5; 8 nucleotides align to TRBD1. CDR3 length: 13 amino acids. Germline V lookup: CDR1 SQVTM, CDR2 ANQGSEA. V was clipped by 7 bases and J by 5 bases; unmatched bases: 9. CDR3 sequence (DNA): TGCAGCGCTGGGGCCAGGGGGCCTGAGACCCAGTACTTC. Amino acid sequence: CSAGARGPETQYF.

The J gene is TRBJ1-1, the V gene TRBV5-1, with D possibly matching TRBD1 (5 bases). Trimming took 7 bases from V and 0 from J, leaving 16 bases between them. The CDR3 runs 15 residues. CDR1 is SGHRS and CDR2 is YFSETQ in the germline V gene. As DNA, the CDR3 is TGCGCCAGCTCGGGGGACGGGCGCATGAACACTGAAGCTTTCTTT. Translating it yields CASSGDGRMNTEAFF.

The V and J genes are TRBV5-6 and TRBJ2-2; possibly TRBD1 for D (6 bases). The V gene lost 6 bases and the J gene lost 4 bases, with 19 bases spanning the gap. From germline, CDR1 is SGHDT and CDR2 YYEEEE. CDR3 size: 16 residues. In nucleotides, the CDR3 is TGTGCCAGCAACGCGCTTGCACAGGGCGGCACCGGGGAGCTGTTTTTT. Protein: CASNALAQGGTGELFF. The variable domain in full, with the rest retrieved from reference TRBV5-6 and TRBJ2-2, is DAGVTQSPTHLIKTRGQQVTLRCSPKSGHDTVSWYQQALGQGPQFIFQYYEEEERQRGNFPDRFSGHQFPNYSSELNVNALLLGDSALYLCASNALAQGGTGELFFGEGSRLTVL.

V is TRBV7-8 and J is TRBJ1-1, with 7 bases identical to TRBD1. CDR3 length: 13 residues. Unmatched junction bases numbered 7, after V lost 2 bases and J lost 10 bases. Germline V CDR1 and CDR2: SGHVS, FQNEAQ. The CDR3 loop is CASSLTTGDRAFF. The CDR3 DNA sequence: TGTGCCAGCAGCTTAACCACAGGGGATCGAGCTTTCTTT.

This clone was seen a handful of times. This chain uses TRBV6-1 with TRBJ2-7; unclear D gene. This CDR3 has 13 residues. Trimming cost V 4 bases and J 1 base, with 8 bases left between them. Germline assignment: CDR1 MNHNS and CDR2 SASEGT. For the CDR3, the DNA is TGTGCCAGCAGTGCATCCTTGTCCTACGAGCAGTACTTC. Its translation: CASSASLSYEQYF.

This clone was seen a single time. This chain joins TRBV5-1 and TRBJ1-4; D is uncertain. The CDR3 length is 14 residues. Trimming shortened V by 2 bases and J by 3 bases, and 8 bases separated the two germline ends. Germline V CDR1 and CDR2: SGHRS, YFSETQ. The CDR3 DNA follows: TGCGCCAGCAGCTTAGGGCGGGCTAATGAAAAACTGTTTTTT. Translation gives CASSLGRANEKLFF.